This T cell receptor beta chain was captured by sequencing in a study of OX40 agonist ivuxolimab in advanced cancers. Study as a whole: Head and neck, renal cell, melanoma or hepatocellular carcinoma were the cancers that dose-escalation patients had. Prior anti-PD-1, anti-PD-L1 or anti-CTLA-4 therapy was allowed; about 39% had some.

Whole-study findings and limits: By week 6 at 0.1 to 3.0 mg/kg, blood CD4+ and CD8+ T cells had expanded clonally.

This CDR3 spans 14 amino acids. Germline CDR1 and CDR2: MNHEY and SVGAGI. Trimming took off 5 bases at V and 0 bases at J, with 8 bases between the two ends. Only in-frame clones appear in the TCRdb table, and some are missing; sequencing was by immunoSEQ multiplex PCR. This sample has about 34,000 clones, with 70% to 80% found just once. Comment on this clone: Its specificity is not known.

With autoimmune disease history or systemic immunosuppression, patients were excluded. The sequence was obtained from an adult with an advanced solid tumor such as melanoma, head and neck, liver or kidney cancer. The chain couples TRBV6-5 to TRBJ1-3; TRBD1 is a possible D gene (5 bases). The source was CD4+ or CD8+ T cells sorted from blood, collected in a trial of the OX40 agonist ivuxolimab. In DNA form, the CDR3 reads TGTGCCAGCAGTACCAGGGACTCTGGAAACACCATATATTTT. It is translated as CASSTRDSGNTIYF.